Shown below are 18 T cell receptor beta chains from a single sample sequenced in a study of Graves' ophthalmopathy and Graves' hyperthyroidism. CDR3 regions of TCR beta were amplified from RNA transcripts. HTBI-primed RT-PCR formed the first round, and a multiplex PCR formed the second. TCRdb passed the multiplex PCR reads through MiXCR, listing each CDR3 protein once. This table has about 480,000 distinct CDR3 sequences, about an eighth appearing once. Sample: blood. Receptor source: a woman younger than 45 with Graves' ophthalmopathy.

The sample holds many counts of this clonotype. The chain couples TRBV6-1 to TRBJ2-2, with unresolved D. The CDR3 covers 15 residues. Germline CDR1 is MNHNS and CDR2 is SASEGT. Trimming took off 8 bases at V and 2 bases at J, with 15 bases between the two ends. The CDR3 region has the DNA TGTGCCAGCCAGCCCGAGCTGGCTAACACCGGGGAGCTGTTTTTT. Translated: CASQPELANTGELFF.

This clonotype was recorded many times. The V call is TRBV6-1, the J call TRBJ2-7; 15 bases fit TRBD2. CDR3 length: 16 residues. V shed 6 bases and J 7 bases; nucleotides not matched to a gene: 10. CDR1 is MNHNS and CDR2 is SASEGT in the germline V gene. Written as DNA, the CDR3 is TGTGCCAGCAGACCCCCGGGACTAGCGGGGGGAGGAGAGCAGTACTTC. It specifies CASRPPGLAGGGEQYF.

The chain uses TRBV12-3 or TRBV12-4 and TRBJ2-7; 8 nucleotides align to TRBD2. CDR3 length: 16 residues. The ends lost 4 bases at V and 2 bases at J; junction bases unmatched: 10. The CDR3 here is CASSSPSSGSPYEQYF. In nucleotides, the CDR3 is TGTGCCAGCAGTTCCCCGTCGAGCGGGAGTCCCTACGAGCAGTACTTC.

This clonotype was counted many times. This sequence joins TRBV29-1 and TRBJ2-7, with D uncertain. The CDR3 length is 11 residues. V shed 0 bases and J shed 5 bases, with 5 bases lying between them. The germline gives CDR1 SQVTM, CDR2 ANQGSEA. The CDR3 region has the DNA TGCAGCGTTGAAGATCTGAACGAGCAGTACTTC. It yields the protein CSVEDLNEQYF.

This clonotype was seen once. For the CDR3, the DNA is TGTGCCAGCAGTTACGATGGGGGGGAGAACACTGAAGCTTTCTTT. It translates to CASSYDGGENTEAFF. The V gene is TRBV6-2 or TRBV6-3, the J gene TRBJ1-1; weak D call: TRBD1 (5 bases). V gave up 2 bases and J gave up 1 base, with 11 bases separating them. The CDR3 length is 15 residues. Germline V lookup: CDR1 MNHEY, CDR2 SVGEGT.

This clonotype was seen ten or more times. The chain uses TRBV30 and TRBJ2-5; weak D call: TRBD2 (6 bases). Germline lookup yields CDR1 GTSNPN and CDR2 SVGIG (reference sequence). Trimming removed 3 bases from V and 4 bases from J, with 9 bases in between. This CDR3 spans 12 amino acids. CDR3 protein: CAWSLGGETQYF. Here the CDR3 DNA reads TGTGCCTGGAGCTTGGGGGGAGAGACCCAGTACTTC.

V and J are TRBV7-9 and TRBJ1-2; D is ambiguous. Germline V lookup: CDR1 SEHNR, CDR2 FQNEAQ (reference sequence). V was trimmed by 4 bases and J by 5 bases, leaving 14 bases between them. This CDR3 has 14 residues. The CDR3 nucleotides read TGTGCCAGCAGCTCAGAGACCCTGGGGTATGGCTACACCTTC. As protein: CASSSETLGYGYTF.

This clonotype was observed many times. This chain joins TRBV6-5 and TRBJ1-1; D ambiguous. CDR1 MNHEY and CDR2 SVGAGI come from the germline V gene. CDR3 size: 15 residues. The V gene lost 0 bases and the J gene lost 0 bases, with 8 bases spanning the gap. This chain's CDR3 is CASSYSFGLNTEAFF. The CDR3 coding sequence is TGTGCCAGCAGTTACTCGTTCGGATTGAACACTGAAGCTTTCTTT.

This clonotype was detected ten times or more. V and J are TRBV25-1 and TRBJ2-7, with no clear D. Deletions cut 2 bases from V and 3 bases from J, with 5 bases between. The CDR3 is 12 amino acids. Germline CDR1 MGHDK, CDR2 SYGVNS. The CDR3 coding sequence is TGTGCCAGCAGTGAACTGTTCTACGAGCAGTACTTC. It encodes CASSELFYEQYF.

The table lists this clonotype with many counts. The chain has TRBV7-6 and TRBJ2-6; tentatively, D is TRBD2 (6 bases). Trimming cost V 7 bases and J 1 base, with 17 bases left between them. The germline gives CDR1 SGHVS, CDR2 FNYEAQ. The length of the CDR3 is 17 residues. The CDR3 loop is CASTSPGGVSGANVLTF. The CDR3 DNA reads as TGTGCCAGCACCTCCCCCGGAGGGGTTTCTGGGGCCAACGTCCTGACTTTC.

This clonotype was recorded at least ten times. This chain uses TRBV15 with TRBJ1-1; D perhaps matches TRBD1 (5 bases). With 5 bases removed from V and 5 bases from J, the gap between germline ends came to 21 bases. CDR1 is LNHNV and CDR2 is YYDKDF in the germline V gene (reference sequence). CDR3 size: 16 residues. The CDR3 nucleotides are TGTGCCACCAGCGGAAAAGGCCACTCCGGGGGGACTGAAGCTTTCTTT. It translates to CATSGKGHSGGTEAFF. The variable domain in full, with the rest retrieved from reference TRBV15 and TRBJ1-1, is DAMVIQNPRYQVTQFGKPVTLSCSQTLNHNVMYWYQQKSSQAPKLLFHYYDKDFNNEADTPDNFQSRRPNTSFCFLDIRSPGLGDTAMYLCATSGKGHSGGTEAFFGQGTRLTVV.

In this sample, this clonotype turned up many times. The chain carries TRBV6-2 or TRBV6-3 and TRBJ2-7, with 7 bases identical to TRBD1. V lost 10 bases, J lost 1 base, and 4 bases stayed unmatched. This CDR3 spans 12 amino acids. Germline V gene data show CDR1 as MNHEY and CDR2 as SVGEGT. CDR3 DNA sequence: TGTGCCACCGAGGGACAGTCCTACGAGCAGTACTTC. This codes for CATEGQSYEQYF.

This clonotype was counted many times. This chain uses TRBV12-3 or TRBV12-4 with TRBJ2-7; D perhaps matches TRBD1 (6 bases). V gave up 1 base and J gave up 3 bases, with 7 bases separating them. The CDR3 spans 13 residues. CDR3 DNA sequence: TGTGCCAGCAGTTTAGGGACAGTCTACGAGCAGTACTTC. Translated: CASSLGTVYEQYF.

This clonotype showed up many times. Here the CDR3 DNA reads TGTGCCATCAGTGAGTGGTCCGTAGGGCCCCAGCATTTT. It codes for CAISEWSVGPQHF. The rearrangement links TRBV10-3 to TRBJ1-5; D ambiguous. The CDR3 totals 13 residues. V shed 1 base and J shed 9 bases, with 10 bases lying between them. The germline V gene has CDR1 ENHRY and CDR2 SYGVKD.

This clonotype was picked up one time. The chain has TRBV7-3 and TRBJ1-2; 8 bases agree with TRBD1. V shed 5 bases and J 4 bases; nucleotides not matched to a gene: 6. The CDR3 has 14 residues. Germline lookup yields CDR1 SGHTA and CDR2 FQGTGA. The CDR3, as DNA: TGTGCCAGCAGCGTCTCAGGGGGCGGCTATGGCTACACCTTC. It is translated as CASSVSGGGYGYTF.

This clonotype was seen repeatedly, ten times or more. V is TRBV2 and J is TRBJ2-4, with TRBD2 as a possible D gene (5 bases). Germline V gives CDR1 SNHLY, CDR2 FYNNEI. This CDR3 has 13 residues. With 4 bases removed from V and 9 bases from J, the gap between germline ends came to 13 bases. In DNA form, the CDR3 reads TGTGCCAGCAGTGGAGAAGTCCGGGGCATTCAGTACTTC. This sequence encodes CASSGEVRGIQYF.

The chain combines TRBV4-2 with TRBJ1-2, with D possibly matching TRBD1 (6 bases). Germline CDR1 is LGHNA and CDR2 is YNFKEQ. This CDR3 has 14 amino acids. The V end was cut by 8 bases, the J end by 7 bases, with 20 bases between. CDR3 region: CASVTQQGEAGYTF. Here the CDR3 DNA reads TGTGCCAGCGTCACCCAACAGGGTGAGGCTGGCTACACCTTC.

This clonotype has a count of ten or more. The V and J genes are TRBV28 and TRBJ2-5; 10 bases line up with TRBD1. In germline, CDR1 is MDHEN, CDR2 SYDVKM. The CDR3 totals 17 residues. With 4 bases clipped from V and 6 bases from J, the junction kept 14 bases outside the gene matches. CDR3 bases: TGTGCCAGCAGTTCGAGCCCCGGGACAGGGGCCGGAAAGACCCAGTACTTC. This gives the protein CASSSSPGTGAGKTQYF.